This paragraph covers one T cell receptor beta chain sequence. The source of the sample is a study of blood T cell repertoires in COVID-19. On the study more broadly: The United States, Italy and Spain supplied acute and convalescent COVID-19 samples. The cDNA or gDNA used as material had been derived from T cells, B-cell-depleted T cells, or PBMCs.

Per the original methods: For nucleated cells, counts were estimated from reference gene primer amplification. The table came from immunoSEQ multiplex PCR; TCRdb's copy has only in-frame clones and leaves some out. V, J and clone size were drawn from that table, and D and trimming were deduced from the DNA. The sample has a few hundred thousand clones; roughly 87% are singletons. The CDR3 extends over 13 amino acids. The germline CDR1 and CDR2 sequences are MNHNY and SVGAGI (reference sequence). With 8 bases removed from V and 6 bases from J, the gap between germline ends came to 16 bases. The V call is TRBV6-6, the J call TRBJ1-1; D is perhaps TRBD1 (5 bases). The sequence was obtained from a middle-aged man with active or convalescent COVID-19. Sequencing was carried out using peripheral blood. CDR3 residues: CASLSRGASEAFF. Written as DNA, the CDR3 is TGTGCCAGCTTATCTCGTGGGGCATCTGAAGCTTTCTTT.